Listed below are T cell receptor beta chains from one sample, sequenced in a study of cytomegalovirus exposure and HLA in healthy donors. Libraries were prepared by immunoSEQ multiplex PCR; TCRdb keeps only in-frame clonotypes and omits some of them. The repertoire holds about 130,000 clones, with 83% as singletons. The sequencing sample was made of PBMCs. These receptor sequences come from a woman between 40 and 50 years old in good health and CMV-seropositive. CDR3s include the opening cysteine and the closing phenylalanine or tryptophan. The D gene is left open where the match is weak. Some rows have no size entry. The others give once, few or many, or a class for an expanded clone.

v_call: TRBV7-9; d_call: -; clone_size: -; j_call: TRBJ2-5; cdr3_nt: TGTGCCAGCAGCTTGTTAATTCAGGGGAGACAAGAGACCCAGTACTTC; cdr3_aa: CASSLLIQGRQETQYF
v_call: TRBV4-3; d_call: -; clone_size: -; j_call: TRBJ2-4; cdr3_nt: TGCGCCAGCAGCCAAGGGGACACTTCGGTGGACATTCAGTACTTC; cdr3_aa: CASSQGDTSVDIQYF
v_call: TRBV7-2; d_call: -; clone_size: -; j_call: TRBJ1-5; cdr3_nt: TGTGCCAGCAGCAAACAACCACCGACAGGTGCTAATCAGCCCCAGCATTTT; cdr3_aa: CASSKQPPTGANQPQHF
v_call: TRBV5-6; d_call: -; clone_size: -; j_call: TRBJ1-3; cdr3_nt: TGTGCCAGCAGCTTCCTCGAAAGGGGGATCTCTGGAAACACCATATATTTT; cdr3_aa: CASSFLERGISGNTIYF
v_call: TRBV29-1; d_call: TRBD2; clone_size: -; j_call: TRBJ2-7; cdr3_nt: TGCAGCGTCCTCCGGACTAGCGGGAGGAGCGAGCAGTACTTC; cdr3_aa: CSVLRTSGRSEQYF
v_call: TRBV6-5; d_call: -; clone_size: -; j_call: TRBJ1-6; cdr3_nt: TGTGCCAGCGGGGGCAGGGCCATTTCACCCCTCCACTTT; cdr3_aa: CASGGRAISPLHF
v_call: TRBV7-9; d_call: TRBD1; clone_size: -; j_call: TRBJ2-5; cdr3_nt: TGTGCCAGCAGCTTACTCGCCCGACAGGGCCGGGAGACCCAGTACTTC; cdr3_aa: CASSLLARQGRETQYF
v_call: TRBV6-1; d_call: -; clone_size: -; j_call: TRBJ1-1; cdr3_nt: TGTGCCAGCAGTGAACAGTACAATGTTTCTCCTGAAGCTTTCTTT; cdr3_aa: CASSEQYNVSPEAFF
v_call: TRBV30; d_call: TRBD2; clone_size: -; j_call: TRBJ2-3; cdr3_nt: TGTGCCTGGAGTACTTCAGGGGCGGGAGGTTTCACAGATACGCAGTATTTT; cdr3_aa: CAWSTSGAGGFTDTQYF
v_call: TRBV10-2; d_call: TRBD2; clone_size: -; j_call: TRBJ2-1; cdr3_nt: TGCGCCAGCAGGATGGGACTAGCGGGAGTCCGCAATGAGCAGTTCTTC; cdr3_aa: CASRMGLAGVRNEQFF
v_call: TRBV7-8; d_call: -; clone_size: -; j_call: TRBJ1-4; cdr3_nt: TGTGCCAGCAGCTTAGATCGGGCTTACAGGGTTAATGAAAAACTGTTTTTT; cdr3_aa: CASSLDRAYRVNEKLFF
v_call: TRBV28; d_call: -; clone_size: few; j_call: TRBJ1-1; cdr3_nt: TGTGCCAGCAGTTTCCCCCCAGGTGAAGCTTTCTTT; cdr3_aa: CASSFPPGEAFF
v_call: TRBV5-4; d_call: TRBD2; clone_size: -; j_call: TRBJ2-1; cdr3_nt: TGTGCCAGCAGCCAGGGACTAGCGGACAGGGAGCAGTTCTTC; cdr3_aa: CASSQGLADREQFF
v_call: TRBV21-1; d_call: -; clone_size: once; j_call: TRBJ1-3; cdr3_nt: TGTGCCAGCAGACAGGGTGGAAACACCATATATTTT; cdr3_aa: CASRQGGNTIYF
v_call: TRBV4-1; d_call: TRBD2; clone_size: -; j_call: TRBJ2-1; cdr3_nt: TGCGCCAGCAGCCAAGATTGGACTAGCGGGGGAAAGTTCTTC; cdr3_aa: CASSQDWTSGGKFF
v_call: TRBV5-4; d_call: -; clone_size: -; j_call: TRBJ2-7; cdr3_nt: TGTGCCAGCAGCTTGGACAGGAACTCCTACGAGCAGTACTTC; cdr3_aa: CASSLDRNSYEQYF
v_call: TRBV19; d_call: -; clone_size: once; j_call: TRBJ1-1; cdr3_nt: TGTGCCAGTAGTATAGCAAAGAACACTGAAGCTTTCTTT; cdr3_aa: CASSIAKNTEAFF
v_call: TRBV28; d_call: TRBD2; clone_size: -; j_call: TRBJ2-7; cdr3_nt: TGTGCCAGCAGTAGGACTAGCGGGCTCAGCTACGAGCAGTACTTC; cdr3_aa: CASSRTSGLSYEQYF
v_call: TRBV5-4; d_call: -; clone_size: few; j_call: TRBJ1-1; cdr3_nt: TGTGCCAGCAGCTGGGCAACAGGGAACACTGAAGCTTTCTTT; cdr3_aa: CASSWATGNTEAFF
v_call: TRBV5-1; d_call: -; clone_size: -; j_call: TRBJ2-3; cdr3_nt: TGCGCCAGCAGCTTGGGTGGCAGTGCAGATACGCAGTATTTT; cdr3_aa: CASSLGGSADTQYF
v_call: TRBV4-1; d_call: TRBD1; clone_size: few; j_call: TRBJ2-7; cdr3_nt: TGCGCCAGCAGCCAAGATCGGGGGACAGGGTCCTACGAGCAGTACTTC; cdr3_aa: CASSQDRGTGSYEQYF
v_call: TRBV19; d_call: -; clone_size: few; j_call: TRBJ1-2; cdr3_nt: TGTGCCAGTAGTATAGCCGTAGACAGCTATGGCTACACCTTC; cdr3_aa: CASSIAVDSYGYTF
v_call: TRBV7-8; d_call: -; clone_size: -; j_call: TRBJ1-5; cdr3_nt: TGTGCCAGCAGCCCCTCGACAGATCGTAATCAGCCCCAGCATTTT; cdr3_aa: CASSPSTDRNQPQHF
v_call: TRBV4-1; d_call: -; clone_size: -; j_call: TRBJ1-5; cdr3_nt: TGCGCCAGCAGCCAAGTTATTACAAGCAATCAGCCCCAGCATTTT; cdr3_aa: CASSQVITSNQPQHF
v_call: TRBV4-1; d_call: TRBD2; clone_size: -; j_call: TRBJ2-7; cdr3_nt: TGCGCCAGCAGCCAAGATCGCGGACTAGCGGCCGAGCAGTACTTC; cdr3_aa: CASSQDRGLAAEQYF
v_call: TRBV7-9; d_call: TRBD1; clone_size: -; j_call: TRBJ2-5; cdr3_nt: TGTGCCAGCAGCTTTGGGACAGGGGCTCCAAGCTACCAAGAGACCCAGTACTTC; cdr3_aa: CASSFGTGAPSYQETQYF
v_call: TRBV5-1; d_call: TRBD1; clone_size: -; j_call: TRBJ1-2; cdr3_nt: TGCGCCAGCAGCTTGGCCGCCGGGACAGGGGATGGCTACACCTTC; cdr3_aa: CASSLAAGTGDGYTF
v_call: TRBV11-2; d_call: TRBD1; clone_size: -; j_call: TRBJ2-3; cdr3_nt: TGTGCCAGCAGCGCGGACAGGGGTGACACAGATACGCAGTATTTT; cdr3_aa: CASSADRGDTDTQYF
v_call: TRBV19; d_call: TRBD2; clone_size: -; j_call: TRBJ2-1; cdr3_nt: TGTGCCAGTAGTACAGGACTAGTAGGGAGGGGTGAGCAGTTCTTC; cdr3_aa: CASSTGLVGRGEQFF
v_call: TRBV6-1; d_call: TRBD1; clone_size: -; j_call: TRBJ2-2; cdr3_nt: TGTGCCAGCAGTGAAGCGTCCGGGACAGTTACCGGGGAGCTGTTTTTT; cdr3_aa: CASSEASGTVTGELFF
v_call: TRBV9; d_call: TRBD2; clone_size: -; j_call: TRBJ2-5; cdr3_nt: TGTGCCAGCAGCGACCGCGGGGGACTAGCGGGAGTTGAGACCCAGTACTTC; cdr3_aa: CASSDRGGLAGVETQYF
v_call: TRBV11-1; d_call: -; clone_size: -; j_call: TRBJ2-7; cdr3_nt: TGTGCCAGCAGCCAGGCTATTTTCGAGCAGTACTTC; cdr3_aa: CASSQAIFEQYF
v_call: TRBV2; d_call: -; clone_size: -; j_call: TRBJ2-5; cdr3_nt: TGTGCCAGCCGGGGAGACCAAGAGACCCAGTACTTC; cdr3_aa: CASRGDQETQYF
v_call: TRBV6-5; d_call: -; clone_size: -; j_call: TRBJ1-1; cdr3_nt: TGTGCCAGCAGTTACTCGATCAGGAACACTGAAGCTTTCTTT; cdr3_aa: CASSYSIRNTEAFF
v_call: TRBV7-2; d_call: TRBD2; clone_size: -; j_call: TRBJ2-1; cdr3_nt: TGTGCCAGCAGCTTAGCATCGGGACTAGCGGGAGCCAATGAGCAGTTCTTC; cdr3_aa: CASSLASGLAGANEQFF
v_call: TRBV28; d_call: -; clone_size: -; j_call: TRBJ2-7; cdr3_nt: TGTGCCAGCAGTTTGTGGGGCGGCAACCCCTACGAGCAGTACTTC; cdr3_aa: CASSLWGGNPYEQYF
v_call: TRBV10-3; d_call: TRBD2; clone_size: -; j_call: TRBJ2-3; cdr3_nt: TGTGCCATCAGTGGCCGGAGATCCACTAGCGGGAGAACAGATACGCAGTATTTT; cdr3_aa: CAISGRRSTSGRTDTQYF
v_call: TRBV2; d_call: TRBD1; clone_size: -; j_call: TRBJ1-5; cdr3_nt: TGTGCCAGCAGAATAACAGGGGATCAGCCCCAGCATTTT; cdr3_aa: CASRITGDQPQHF
v_call: TRBV9; d_call: TRBD2; clone_size: -; j_call: TRBJ2-1; cdr3_nt: TGTGCCAGCAGCTCAGGACTAGTAAGCAATGAGCAGTTCTTC; cdr3_aa: CASSSGLVSNEQFF
v_call: TRBV29-1; d_call: TRBD2; clone_size: -; j_call: TRBJ2-1; cdr3_nt: TGCAGCGTAGGACTAGCGGGAGACAATGAGCAGTTCTTC; cdr3_aa: CSVGLAGDNEQFF
v_call: TRBV7-3; d_call: -; clone_size: once; j_call: TRBJ2-7; cdr3_nt: TGTGCCAGCAGCTCAGAGCAGTACTTC; cdr3_aa: CASSSEQYF
v_call: TRBV4-2; d_call: -; clone_size: few; j_call: TRBJ1-2; cdr3_nt: TGTGCCAGCAGCCAAAGAATCGGTGGCTACACCTTC; cdr3_aa: CASSQRIGGYTF
v_call: TRBV29-1; d_call: TRBD2; clone_size: -; j_call: TRBJ2-1; cdr3_nt: TGCAGCGCCCCAATTCGGGGCGGGAGCGATCTTAGTGAGCAGTTCTTC; cdr3_aa: CSAPIRGGSDLSEQFF
v_call: TRBV5-1; d_call: -; clone_size: -; j_call: TRBJ2-3; cdr3_nt: TGCGCCAGCAGCTGGGGAGACACCGGCACAGATACGCAGTATTTT; cdr3_aa: CASSWGDTGTDTQYF
v_call: TRBV6-4; d_call: TRBD1; clone_size: -; j_call: TRBJ1-1; cdr3_nt: TGTGCCAGCAGTGACTCGGGACAGAGTACTGAAGCTTTCTTT; cdr3_aa: CASSDSGQSTEAFF
v_call: TRBV4-2; d_call: -; clone_size: few; j_call: TRBJ1-1; cdr3_nt: TGTGCCAGCAGCCGAGGAGGGGGGGATGGGAGCACTGAAGCTTTCTTT; cdr3_aa: CASSRGGGDGSTEAFF
v_call: TRBV28; d_call: TRBD1; clone_size: -; j_call: TRBJ1-1; cdr3_nt: TGTGCCAGCAGGGTTCGGGACAGGGGACCGAACACTGAAGCTTTCTTT; cdr3_aa: CASRVRDRGPNTEAFF
v_call: TRBV30; d_call: TRBD2; clone_size: -; j_call: TRBJ2-1; cdr3_nt: TGTGCCTGGGGGGGGGACTACCCCTTGAGGGAGCAGTTCTTC; cdr3_aa: CAWGGDYPLREQFF
v_call: TRBV5-4; d_call: -; clone_size: few; j_call: TRBJ2-5; cdr3_nt: TGTGCCAGCAGCTCAGGACTTTTTCAGTACTTC; cdr3_aa: CASSSGLFQYF
v_call: TRBV7-9; d_call: -; clone_size: -; j_call: TRBJ2-7; cdr3_nt: TGTGCCAGCAGCTATCCGGTCATCTCCTACGAGCAGTACTTC; cdr3_aa: CASSYPVISYEQYF
v_call: TRBV30; d_call: -; clone_size: once; j_call: TRBJ2-5; cdr3_nt: TGTGCCTGGAGTGTACTGGTAAACCAAGAGACCCAGTACTTC; cdr3_aa: CAWSVLVNQETQYF
v_call: TRBV6-1; d_call: -; clone_size: -; j_call: TRBJ2-7; cdr3_nt: TGTGCCAGCAGTGAATCCCGCCTTAGCGGCCTGCAGTACTTC; cdr3_aa: CASSESRLSGLQYF
v_call: TRBV28; d_call: -; clone_size: -; j_call: TRBJ2-4; cdr3_nt: TGTGCCAGCAACGGGCACACAGGGCTAGCCAAAAACATTCAGTACTTC; cdr3_aa: CASNGHTGLAKNIQYF
v_call: TRBV5-6; d_call: -; clone_size: -; j_call: TRBJ2-7; cdr3_nt: TGTGCCAGCAGCTTGCACGGGAGCTTTAGCTCCTACGAGCAGTACTTC; cdr3_aa: CASSLHGSFSSYEQYF
v_call: TRBV25-1; d_call: -; clone_size: -; j_call: TRBJ2-1; cdr3_nt: TGTGCCAGCAGCGAGTACAATGAGCAGTTCTTC; cdr3_aa: CASSEYNEQFF
v_call: TRBV28; d_call: TRBD1; clone_size: -; j_call: TRBJ2-3; cdr3_nt: TGTGCCAGCAGTTTTGACAGGGGGGGAGATACGCAGTATTTT; cdr3_aa: CASSFDRGGDTQYF
v_call: TRBV7-9; d_call: -; clone_size: -; j_call: TRBJ1-1; cdr3_nt: TGTGCCAGCAGCCTACGGGGAGGGCGGGGGAACACTGAAGCTTTCTTT; cdr3_aa: CASSLRGGRGNTEAFF